The present TCR beta chain was sequenced within a study of T cell responses to AZD1222 COVID-19 vaccine. Clones were sequenced by immunoSEQ multiplex PCR, and TCRdb holds only the in-frame ones, with some missing. The data hold more than 150,000 clones, with 70% to 90% observed a single time. This CDR3 comprises 13 residues. CDR1 SGDLS and CDR2 YYNGEE come from the germline V gene. Between the trimmed V and J ends, which lost 2 bases and 8 bases, there was a span of 10 bases. This clone was recorded only once. This sample includes further DNA sequences coding for the same CDR3. The receptor was isolated from an adult in good health. Here the sequenced sample was peripheral blood, taken on day 0 of AZD1222 vaccination. The chain joins TRBV9 to TRBJ1-4; perhaps TRBD1 as D (5 bases). The CDR3 loop is CASSVGAEEKLFF. As DNA, the CDR3 is TGTGCCAGCAGCGTCGGGGCGGAAGAAAAACTGTTTTTT.